What follows are 24 T cell receptor beta chains derived from one specimen sequenced in a study of blood T cells in healthy people across ages. A second PCR of about 6 to 11 cycles used a sample-barcoded 5' primer and a J-beta primer mix. TCRdb reprocessed the 5' RACE reads with MiXCR, giving one entry per CDR3 protein. The sample has some 750,000 distinct CDR3 sequences, about 24% seen once; the top ten hold 22%. Sequencing input: blood. The receptors come from a man in his sixties or seventies in good health.

J is TRBJ2-1 and V is TRBV6-1; 8 bases are shared with TRBD2. The closer fit of TRBJ2-7 to the DNA end suggests the J call may be wrong. In germline, CDR1 is MNHNS, CDR2 SASEGT. The CDR3 extends over 15 amino acids. DNA for the CDR3: TGTGCCAGCAAATCGCTGGCGGGGGGTTCCTACGAGCAGTACTTC. Translated: CASKSLAGGSYEQYF.

This chain joins TRBV9 and TRBJ1-6, with TRBD1 matching 7 bases. Germline V gene sequence: CDR1 SGDLS, CDR2 YYNGEE. J lost 7 bases, V lost 4 bases, and 11 bases had no gene match. The CDR3 loop spans 16 amino acids. CDR3 region: CASSFRDSFGNSPLHF. The CDR3 region has the DNA TGTGCCAGCAGCTTCCGGGACAGTTTCGGGAATTCACCCCTCCACTTT.

This clonotype was observed a handful of times. CDR3 region: CASSPPLIATSQETQYF. The CDR3 DNA sequence: TGCGCCAGCAGCCCTCCCCTGATAGCAACTAGTCAAGAGACCCAGTACTTC. The chain combines TRBV5-1 with TRBJ2-5; a possible D gene is TRBD2 (5 bases). The CDR3 consists of 17 residues. Germline assignment: CDR1 SGHRS and CDR2 YFSETQ. Trimming took off 4 bases at V and 2 bases at J, with 21 bases between the two ends.

V gene TRBV29-1 combines with J gene TRBJ1-2; a possible D gene is TRBD1 (5 bases). Per germline, CDR1 SQVTM and CDR2 ANQGSEA. The V and J ends lost 7 bases and 6 bases respectively, with 15 bases between them. This CDR3 contains 12 residues. CDR3 residues: CSAWGAGHGYTF. The CDR3 nucleotides read TGCAGCGCCTGGGGTGCAGGGCATGGCTACACCTTC.

Many counts were recorded for this clonotype. The chain couples TRBV7-2 to TRBJ2-5, with D uncertain. Germline lookup yields CDR1 SGHTA and CDR2 FQGNSA. Trimming cost V 7 bases and J 5 bases, with 17 bases left between them. The CDR3 has 14 amino acids. The CDR3 is CASTPGSRLETQYF. As DNA, the CDR3 is TGTGCCAGCACCCCGGGTTCTCGCCTTGAGACCCAGTACTTC.

This clonotype was observed a handful of times. The genes are TRBV28 and TRBJ2-4; D perhaps matches TRBD1 (5 bases). Looked up from germline, CDR1 is MDHEN and CDR2 is SYDVKM. Trimming stripped 9 bases from V and 8 bases from J, with 17 bases between. The CDR3 covers 13 residues. CDR3 sequence: CASSRQPSDIQYF. Here the CDR3 DNA reads TGTGCCAGTTCCCGACAGCCGAGCGACATTCAGTACTTC.

This clonotype has a single count. One junction end disagrees with the germline gene, perhaps due to a read error. CDR3 sequence (DNA): TGTGCCGGCAGCGCCCGGACAGAGGTCCAAGAGACCCAGTACTTC. Protein sequence: CAGSARTEVQETQYF. This rearrangement joins TRBV3-1 to TRBJ2-5, with D possibly TRBD1 on 6 matching bases. CDR3 length equals 15 residues. Germline V gene sequence: CDR1 LGHDT, CDR2 YNNKEL (reference sequence).

Only a few counts were recorded for this clonotype. The genes are TRBV7-2 and TRBJ2-5; D might be TRBD1 (6 bases). Deletions cut 8 bases from V and 1 base from J, with 20 bases between. This CDR3 has 16 residues. Germline lookup yields CDR1 SGHTA and CDR2 FQGNSA. CDR3 region: CASQTSGTPPQETQYF. The CDR3 coding sequence is TGTGCCAGCCAAACCTCAGGGACACCTCCCCAAGAGACCCAGTACTTC.

This clonotype was counted a few times. This rearrangement joins TRBV6-2 or TRBV6-3 to TRBJ2-1, with D possibly TRBD1 on 5 matching bases. The germline V and J ends were trimmed by 8 bases and 2 bases, with 7 bases remaining between them. The CDR3 runs 12 residues. Germline-derived CDR1 and CDR2 are MNHEY and SVGEGT. The DNA for the CDR3 is TGTGCCAGCGGACATACCTACAATGAGCAGTTCTTC. Translating it yields CASGHTYNEQFF.

In its sample, this clonotype was seen a few times. V gene TRBV29-1 combines with J gene TRBJ2-1; D not resolved. The CDR3 runs 11 residues. Between the trimmed V and J ends, which lost 0 bases and 12 bases, there was a span of 9 bases. CDR1 and CDR2 from the germline V gene are SQVTM and ANQGSEA. For the CDR3, the DNA is TGCAGCGTTGAAGATCCCGGGTGGCAGTTCTTC. Translation gives CSVEDPGWQFF.

The chain carries TRBV7-7 and TRBJ2-3; maybe TRBD1 (5 bases). Germline V CDR1 and CDR2: SSHAT, FNYEAQ (reference sequence). The V and J ends lost 5 bases and 6 bases respectively, with 15 bases between them. This CDR3 contains 14 residues. The CDR3 nucleotides read TGTGCCAGCAGCCGCCTTGACAGTAGTGATACGCAGTATTTT. Amino acids: CASSRLDSSDTQYF.

This clonotype has only a few counts. The chain recombines TRBV15 with TRBJ2-3; 15 bases are a match to TRBD2. This CDR3 contains 18 residues. Germline CDR1 is LNHNV and CDR2 is YYDKDF (reference sequence). Germline trimming cut 1 base from V and 1 base from J; bases unmatched to any gene: 3. CDR3 coding DNA: TGTGCCACCAGCAGAGGGGGACTAGCGGGAGGAGGCACAGATACGCAGTATTTT. Translating it yields CATSRGGLAGGGTDTQYF.

The V gene is TRBV11-1, the J gene TRBJ2-2, with no clear D. Trimming pared 2 bases from V and 3 bases from J, leaving 7 bases between. This CDR3 is 14 amino acids long. The germline CDR1 and CDR2 sequences are SGHAT and FQDESV (reference sequence). Here the CDR3 DNA reads TGTGCCAGCAGCTTAATACTTCACACCGGGGAGCTGTTTTTT. Translating gives CASSLILHTGELFF. The whole variable domain, filled in from reference TRBV11-1 and TRBJ2-2, reads EAEVAQSPRYKITEKSQAVAFWCDPISGHATLYWYRQILGQGPELLVQFQDESVVDDSQLPKDRFSAERLKGVDSTLKIQPAELGDSAMYLCASSLILHTGELFFGEGSRLTVL.

This clonotype has more than one count but fewer than ten. The V and J genes are TRBV6-5 and TRBJ1-5; D remains ambiguous. The V gene's germline CDR1 is MNHEY and CDR2 SVGAGI. This CDR3 region has 16 residues. The V end lost 2 bases, the J end lost 3 bases, and 14 bases lay between the germline ends. The CDR3 nucleotides read TGTGCCAGCAGTTACCTTCGGCTACTTCTCAATCAGCCCCAGCATTTT. The encoded protein is CASSYLRLLLNQPQHF.

This clonotype came up a few times. The chain employs TRBV20-1 and TRBJ2-1; possibly TRBD2 for D (5 bases). Per germline, CDR1 DFQATT and CDR2 SNEGSKA (reference sequence). V was clipped by 0 bases and J by 3 bases, with 15 bases between them. The CDR3 spans 16 residues. CDR3 amino acids: CSARDRDGNFYNEQFF. As DNA, the CDR3 is TGCAGTGCTAGAGATCGAGACGGGAACTTCTACAATGAGCAGTTCTTC.

The chain is built from TRBV19 and TRBJ1-2; 7 nucleotides line up with TRBD1. The CDR3 length is 14 residues. The germline CDR1 and CDR2 sequences are LNHDA and SQIVND (reference sequence). V gave up 6 bases and J gave up 4 bases; unmatched junction bases: 8. CDR3 in amino acids: CASSPGQNTYGYTF. The CDR3 DNA sequence: TGTGCCAGTAGCCCGGGACAGAACACCTATGGCTACACCTTC.

The chain is built from TRBV7-9 and TRBJ1-2, with D possibly TRBD1 on 6 matching bases. Germline-derived CDR1 and CDR2 are SEHNR and FQNEAQ (reference sequence). The CDR3 loop spans 14 amino acids. The V end lost 5 bases, the J end lost 4 bases, and 14 bases lay between the germline ends. The CDR3 reads CASSHGQPSYGYTF. The CDR3 DNA follows: TGTGCCAGCAGCCACGGACAGCCTTCCTATGGCTACACCTTC.

For the CDR3, the DNA is TGTGCCAGCAGCCAAGATCAGGCGGGCGCTCCCCCTGAGCAGTTCTTC. It is translated as CASSQDQAGAPPEQFF. The genes are TRBV4-2 and TRBJ2-1; TRBD2 might be the D (5 bases). The V end was cut by 0 bases, the J end by 9 bases, with 18 bases between. This CDR3 has 16 amino acids. Per germline, CDR1 LGHNA and CDR2 YNFKEQ.

The gene calls are TRBV7-2 and TRBJ2-7, with D possibly being TRBD2 (5 bases). The CDR3 is made up of 15 amino acids. The germline V gene encodes CDR1 SGHTA and CDR2 FQGNSA. With 1 base removed from V and 7 bases from J, the gap between germline ends came to 17 bases. The DNA for the CDR3 is TGTGCCAGCAGCTTAGGACTAAGTCCCACCCTTGAGCAGTACTTC. Its translation: CASSLGLSPTLEQYF.

This chain links TRBV27 with TRBJ2-1; a possible D gene is TRBD1 (5 bases). The CDR3 consists of 17 residues. Between the trimmed V and J ends, which lost 1 base and 0 bases, there was a span of 13 bases. CDR1 is MNHEY, CDR2 SMNVEV, per germline (reference sequence). The CDR3 here is CASSLFAGWSSYNEQFF. The CDR3 nucleotides are TGTGCCAGCAGTTTATTTGCAGGGTGGAGCTCCTACAATGAGCAGTTCTTC.

Of note for this clonotype: A much larger clone differs by one base, so this may be a read error. The genes are TRBV28 and TRBJ1-2; 9 nucleotides align to TRBD1. The CDR3 contains 16 residues. Germline CDR1 is MDHEN and CDR2 is SYDVKM. CDR3 residues: CASGFYQGQGGDGYTF. DNA of the CDR3: TGTGCCAGCGGTTTCTACCAGGGACAGGGAGGGGATGGCTACACCTTC.

This clonotype was observed a handful of times. This rearrangement joins TRBV4-2 to TRBJ2-7; D is possibly TRBD1 or TRBD2 (5 bases each). The V and J ends lost 0 bases and 0 bases respectively, with 24 bases between them. Germline loops: CDR1 LGHNA, CDR2 YNFKEQ. This CDR3 spans 20 amino acids. The CDR3: CASSQDLSDPTGAYSYEQYF. In nucleotides, the CDR3 is TGTGCCAGCAGCCAAGATCTCTCCGATCCTACCGGGGCCTACTCCTACGAGCAGTACTTC.

This clonotype was seen only a few times. V and J are TRBV14 and TRBJ2-1; 7 bases align to TRBD2. The CDR3 totals 17 residues. The germline V gene has CDR1 SGHDN and CDR2 FVKESK. After removal of 4 bases from V and 5 bases from J, the junction contained 14 bases not matched to a gene. CDR3 nucleotide sequence: TGTGCCAGCAGCCTACCGGCGGCGGGCGGGACTAACAATGAGCAGTTCTTC. Translation gives CASSLPAAGGTNNEQFF.

This clonotype was seen a handful of times. The V call is TRBV14, the J call TRBJ1-2; 9 bases agree with TRBD1. The CDR3 is 15 amino acids. In germline, CDR1 is SGHDN, CDR2 FVKESK. Trimming cost V 5 bases and J 4 bases; bases outside gene matches: 8. DNA for the CDR3: TGTGCCAGCAGCGAAGGGACAGGGCTGGTCTATGGCTACACCTTC. Amino acid sequence: CASSEGTGLVYGYTF.